This TCR beta chain was sequenced in a study of T cells in localized non-small cell lung cancer. The CDR3 has 15 residues. V lost 3 bases and J lost 7, with 18 bases in between. The germline CDR1 and CDR2 sequences are KGHSH and LQKENI. The table came from immunoSEQ multiplex PCR; TCRdb's copy has only in-frame clones and leaves some out. Found here are 60,000 to 85,000 clones, roughly nine tenths of them singletons; the top ten hold just over 20%. Sequences were derived from peripheral blood, sampled before any cancer treatment. J is TRBJ2-5 and V is TRBV18; D uncertain. The source of this sequence is a male donor older than 55 with stage III squamous cell lung carcinoma. The CDR3 nucleotides are TGTGCCAGCTCACCGGTTCAATCGGCAGAAGGGACCCAGTACTTC. Translated: CASSPVQSAEGTQYF.